A single sample is the source of the 5 T cell receptor beta chains below, sequenced in a study of OX40 agonist ivuxolimab in advanced cancers. The data were produced by immunoSEQ multiplex PCR, yet TCRdb's version contains in-frame clones alone and is incomplete. The data contain about 76,000 clones, 75% to 85% of them singletons. This specimen was CD4+ or CD8+ T cells sorted from blood, taken in a trial of the OX40 agonist ivuxolimab. The receptors were gathered from an adult with an advanced solid tumor such as melanoma, head and neck, liver or kidney cancer.

This clone has just one count. The chain combines TRBV23-1 with TRBJ1-6, with 10 nucleotides matching TRBD1. TRBV23-1 is recorded as an ORF, its role being uncertain. The length of the CDR3 is 24 residues. V lost 0 bases, J lost 5 bases, and 25 bases stayed unmatched. The CDR3 DNA sequence: TGCGCCAGCAGTCAATCGAATGGAGGGACAGGGGTCCCTCTAAGGGTAAGTGATAATTCACCCCTCCACTTT. Translating gives CASSQSNGGTGVPLRVSDNSPLHF.

The chain recombines TRBV23-1 with TRBJ1-4; D not certain. TRBV23-1 counts as an open reading frame of uncertain function. Trimming pared 2 bases from V and 6 bases from J, leaving 10 bases between. This CDR3 contains 14 residues. CDR3 residues: CASSQDIGDEKLFF. CDR3 DNA sequence: TGCGCCAGCAGTCAAGACATAGGAGATGAAAAACTGTTTTTT.

The chain has TRBV18 and TRBJ2-7; D is uncertain. CDR3 length: 13 amino acids. Trimming took 3 bases from V and 5 from J, leaving 11 bases between them. Germline assignment: CDR1 KGHSH and CDR2 LQKENI. Written as DNA, the CDR3 is TGTGCCAGCTCACCGGGCCCTGGGGACGAGCAGTACTTC. Its translation is CASSPGPGDEQYF.

The chain couples TRBV4-2 to TRBJ2-3; 11 bases line up with TRBD2. The CDR3 spans 20 residues. From germline, CDR1 is LGHNA and CDR2 YNFKEQ. V gave up 0 bases and J gave up 5 bases; unmatched junction bases: 16. The CDR3 here is CASSQEVASGGTTALDTQYF. The CDR3, as DNA: TGTGCCAGCAGCCAAGAAGTGGCTAGCGGGGGGACTACAGCTTTAGATACGCAGTATTTT.

The chain combines TRBV2 with TRBJ2-7; no reliable D call. Trimming left V 3 bases short and J 2 bases short, with 17 bases between. Germline lookup yields CDR1 SNHLY and CDR2 FYNNEI. This CDR3 spans 16 amino acids. The CDR3 DNA is TGTGCCAGCAGTGAGATTGGGTTCACTCAAACCTACGAGCAGTACTTC. It encodes CASSEIGFTQTYEQYF.